Presented here are 13 T cell receptor beta chains from one specimen sequenced in a study of blood T cell repertoires in COVID-19. Clones were read by immunoSEQ multiplex PCR, and TCRdb kept only the in-frame ones, dropping some. The sample shows 310,000 or so clones, approximately 90% of them seen only once. The sequenced sample was PBMCs or T cells enriched from blood (not recorded which). These receptors were collected from a woman aged 40-49 years who had recovered from COVID-19.

V and J are TRBV29-1 and TRBJ2-2, with a possible D match to TRBD1 (6 bases). CDR3 size: 13 residues. The ends were cut back, 1 base at V and 6 bases at J, with 9 bases in the middle. Looked up from germline, CDR1 is SQVTM and CDR2 is ANQGSEA. The CDR3 here is CSVEGYRAGELFF. In nucleotides, the CDR3 is TGCAGCGTTGAAGGGTACAGGGCCGGGGAGCTGTTTTTT.

The V gene is TRBV7-3, the J gene TRBJ2-7, with 7 bases fitting TRBD1. This CDR3 is 15 amino acids long. After removal of 5 bases from V and 2 bases from J, the junction contained 9 bases not matched to a gene. Germline V gene data show CDR1 as SGHTA and CDR2 as FQGTGA. This CDR3 reads CASSPTRDSPYEQYF. For the CDR3, the DNA is TGTGCCAGCAGCCCAACCCGGGACAGTCCCTACGAGCAGTACTTC.

The chain links TRBV7-4 to TRBJ2-1; D not certain. Trimming shortened V by 3 bases and J by 9 bases, and 18 bases separated the two germline ends. Germline CDR1 and CDR2: SGHVT and SQSDAQ. CDR3 length: 15 amino acids. The CDR3 loop reads CASSLQLWRSGEQFF. CDR3 nucleotides: TGTGCCAGCAGCTTGCAGCTTTGGCGCTCAGGTGAGCAGTTCTTC.

The table lists this clone with a count of one. The V gene is TRBV29-1, the J gene TRBJ1-2; D is undetermined. The CDR3 runs to 17 residues. Between the trimmed V and J ends, which lost 3 bases and 0 bases, there was a span of 20 bases. The germline V gene has CDR1 SQVTM and CDR2 ANQGSEA. CDR3 DNA: TGCAGCGTTGATTACTCCTACGGACTATACGCTAACTATGGCTACACCTTC. It codes for CSVDYSYGLYANYGYTF.

The chain joins TRBV6-2 or TRBV6-3 to TRBJ2-7, with D possibly being TRBD1 (6 bases). CDR1 is MNHEY, CDR2 SVGEGT, per germline. This CDR3 has 15 residues. The ends were cut back, 4 bases at V and 3 bases at J, with 16 bases in the middle. CDR3 sequence (DNA): TGTGCCAGCAGTTCCGATTGGACAGTGCACTACGAGCAGTACTTC. This gives the protein CASSSDWTVHYEQYF.

This clone has just one count. The chain uses TRBV6-2 or TRBV6-3 and TRBJ2-3, with 12 bases matching TRBD2. The germline V gene has CDR1 MNHEY and CDR2 SVGEGT. Trimming took 5 bases from V and 5 from J; bases not matched to a gene: 8. This CDR3 has 16 residues. The CDR3 reads CASSPLAGGARDTQYF. The CDR3 region has the DNA TGTGCCAGCAGTCCCCTAGCGGGGGGGGCCAGAGATACGCAGTATTTT.

The rearrangement links TRBV5-4 to TRBJ2-7; 9 bases line up with TRBD1. After removal of 2 bases from V and 2 bases from J, the junction contained 2 bases not matched to a gene. This CDR3 contains 14 residues. The germline V gene has CDR1 SGHNT and CDR2 YYREEE (reference sequence). The CDR3 DNA sequence: TGTGCCAGCAGCTTCACAGGGGGCGCCTACGAGCAGTACTTC. This translates into CASSFTGGAYEQYF.

This chain links TRBV7-2 with TRBJ2-3; unclear D gene. Germline lookup yields CDR1 SGHTA and CDR2 FQGNSA. V lost 2 bases and J 2 bases, leaving 11 bases between the germline ends. The CDR3 sequence is 15 residues long. CDR3 sequence (DNA): TGTGCCAGCAGCTTATTTGGGCAGAACACAGATACGCAGTATTTT. Translated, it gives CASSLFGQNTDTQYF.

The chain joins TRBV10-2 to TRBJ2-3, with 9 bases identical to TRBD2. V dropped 10 bases and J dropped 2; count of bases not matched to a gene: 7. Per germline, CDR1 WSHSY and CDR2 SAAADI. This CDR3 has 14 residues. Here the CDR3 reads CATRRLADTDTQYF. In nucleotides, the CDR3 is TGCGCCACCCGCCGACTAGCGGACACAGATACGCAGTATTTT.

The chain employs TRBV5-1 and TRBJ2-3; 10 positions agree with TRBD1. V lost 0 bases to trimming and J lost 5 bases; unmatched junction nucleotides: 3. Germline V gene lookup returns CDR1 SGHRS and CDR2 YFSETQ. The CDR3 length is 15 residues. The CDR3 sequence is CASSLGDRGKDTQYF. The DNA of the CDR3 is TGCGCCAGCAGCTTGGGGGACAGGGGCAAAGATACGCAGTATTTT.

The V and J genes are TRBV4-2 and TRBJ2-7, with D perhaps matching TRBD2 (5 bases). Trimming pared 0 bases from V and 6 bases from J, leaving 15 bases between. The CDR3 has 15 amino acids. The germline V gene has CDR1 LGHNA and CDR2 YNFKEQ. The CDR3 DNA follows: TGTGCCAGCAGCCAAGAGAGTGGACTGCTGCGCGAGCAGTACTTC. It codes for CASSQESGLLREQYF.

Comments on this clone: Other DNA sequences in the sample encode the same CDR3. The chain employs TRBV18 and TRBJ2-3, with a possible D match to TRBD1 (5 bases). Germline V gene data show CDR1 as KGHSH and CDR2 as LQKENI. The CDR3 runs to 16 residues. V was cut by 1 base and J by 0 bases, with 11 bases left in between. CDR3 sequence (DNA): TGTGCCAGCTCACCACAACAGGACCCTAGCACAGATACGCAGTATTTT. It encodes CASSPQQDPSTDTQYF. Complete variable domain (other parts from reference TRBV18 and TRBJ2-3): NAGVMQNPRHLVRRRGQEARLRCSPMKGHSHVYWYRQLPEEGLKFMVYLQKENIIDESGMPKERFSAEFPKEGPSILRIQQVVRGDSAAYFCASSPQQDPSTDTQYFGPGTRLTVL.

DNA for the CDR3: TGTGCCAGCAGCTTCGGACAGGGAGGTTTGTCTGAAGCTTTCTTT. This encodes CASSFGQGGLSEAFF. The chain is built from TRBV11-2 and TRBJ1-1; 8 bases are a match to TRBD1. Germline V gene data show CDR1 as SGHAT and CDR2 as FQNNGV. This CDR3 contains 15 residues. V lost 3 bases and J lost 6; bases outside the gene matches: 9. Full variable domain (remainder filled in from reference TRBV11-2 and TRBJ1-1): EAGVAQSPRYKIIEKRQSVAFWCNPISGHATLYWYQQILGQGPKLLIQFQNNGVVDDSQLPKDRFSAERLKGVDSTLKIQPAKLEDSAVYLCASSFGQGGLSEAFFGQGTRLTVV.